This T cell receptor (beta chain) was identified during a study of T cells in Graves' hyperthyroidism and ophthalmopathy. Points from the study as a whole: Blood held most thyroid clonotypes expanded above 0.001 frequency.

In the case of this clonotype: Its antigen is not known.

Regions amplified from RNA transcripts were the TCR beta CDR3 regions. An initial round of RT-PCR targeting the TCR CDR3 relied on the HTBI primer set. TCRdb ran MiXCR on the multiplex PCR reads and lists one entry per CDR3 protein. The data show about 710,000 distinct CDR3 sequences, over 15% seen once. The CDR3 covers 14 residues. V lost 10 bases, J lost 3 bases, and 10 bases stayed unmatched. CDR1 and CDR2 from the germline V gene are LNHDA and SQIVND (reference sequence). Disease duration under 2 months; hyperthyroidism patients were aged 18 to 65. Reasons for excluding patients were uncontrolled infection, other autoimmune disease, pregnancy or lactation. An approximately 10 ml volume of fresh peripheral blood provided the PBMCs.

The TCR originated in a man aged 18 to 30 with Graves' hyperthyroidism. The V call is TRBV19, the J call TRBJ1-2; 8 bases line up with TRBD1. What was sequenced was blood. The CDR3 nucleotides read TGTGCCACTGAGGACAGGGCTGTCGACTATGGCTACACCTTC. This codes for CATEDRAVDYGYTF.